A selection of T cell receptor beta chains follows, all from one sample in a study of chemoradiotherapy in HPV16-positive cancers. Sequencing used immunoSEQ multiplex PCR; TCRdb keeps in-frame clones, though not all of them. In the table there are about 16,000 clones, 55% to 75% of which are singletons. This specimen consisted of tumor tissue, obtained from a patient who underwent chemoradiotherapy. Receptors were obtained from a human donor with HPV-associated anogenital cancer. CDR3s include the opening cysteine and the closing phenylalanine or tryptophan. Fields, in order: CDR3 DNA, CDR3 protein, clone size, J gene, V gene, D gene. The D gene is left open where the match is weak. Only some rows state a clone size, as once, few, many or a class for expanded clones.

CDR3nt: TGTGCCAGCAGTTTAGCAGGGTCGGGAGACTATGGCTACACCTTC; CDR3aa: CASSLAGSGDYGYTF; abundance: -; j_gene: TRBJ1-2; v_gene: TRBV28; d_gene: -
CDR3nt: TGTGCCAGCAGCCCCAGCCGCGGGAGGGCCGGGAATGAGCAGTTCTTC; CDR3aa: CASSPSRGRAGNEQFF; abundance: once; j_gene: TRBJ2-1; v_gene: TRBV11-2; d_gene: TRBD2
CDR3nt: TGTGCCAGCAGTCCCCGACGGGGGACTGATACCTACGAGCAGTACTTC; CDR3aa: CASSPRRGTDTYEQYF; abundance: -; j_gene: TRBJ2-7; v_gene: TRBV2; d_gene: -
CDR3nt: TGTGCCAGCAGCGTAGAGATGGCCCTAGATACGCAGTATTTT; CDR3aa: CASSVEMALDTQYF; abundance: -; j_gene: TRBJ2-3; v_gene: TRBV9; d_gene: -
CDR3nt: TGTGCCAGCAGGGCCCAAGCGGATACGCAGTATTTT; CDR3aa: CASRAQADTQYF; abundance: few; j_gene: TRBJ2-3; v_gene: TRBV2; d_gene: -
CDR3nt: TGTGCCAGCAGCCCTCCGGGTCCAACTACTAACTATGGCTACACCTTC; CDR3aa: CASSPPGPTTNYGYTF; abundance: -; j_gene: TRBJ1-2; v_gene: TRBV11-2; d_gene: -
CDR3nt: TGTGCCAGCAGCCGAAAACCTAGCGGGGGATTGGGCAATGAGCAGTTCTTC; CDR3aa: CASSRKPSGGLGNEQFF; abundance: -; j_gene: TRBJ2-1; v_gene: TRBV7-3; d_gene: TRBD2
CDR3nt: TGTGCCAGCAGCCCGTCCCTAGCGGTCCAAGAGACCCAGTACTTC; CDR3aa: CASSPSLAVQETQYF; abundance: once; j_gene: TRBJ2-5; v_gene: TRBV7-9; d_gene: TRBD2
CDR3nt: TGCGCCAGCAGCCTTCAGCGTGATACGCAGTATTTT; CDR3aa: CASSLQRDTQYF; abundance: once; j_gene: TRBJ2-3; v_gene: TRBV5-1; d_gene: -
CDR3nt: TGTGCCAGCAGCGTATCAAATCAGGGACGCTACACCTTC; CDR3aa: CASSVSNQGRYTF; abundance: -; j_gene: TRBJ1-2; v_gene: TRBV9; d_gene: -
CDR3nt: TGCAGCGGGGCGGAGAGCCCTAATGAAAAACTGTTTTTT; CDR3aa: CSGAESPNEKLFF; abundance: -; j_gene: TRBJ1-4; v_gene: TRBV29-1; d_gene: -
CDR3nt: TGTGCCAGCTCACCACAGGCAGGGGGCGACGGCTACACCTTC; CDR3aa: CASSPQAGGDGYTF; abundance: once; j_gene: TRBJ1-2; v_gene: TRBV18; d_gene: TRBD1
CDR3nt: TGCGCCAGCAGCAACACAGGGGAGGCTAACACCGGGGAGCTGTTTTTT; CDR3aa: CASSNTGEANTGELFF; abundance: -; j_gene: TRBJ2-2; v_gene: TRBV5-1; d_gene: -
CDR3nt: TGTGCCAGCAGCTTAGGAGGGGGCCCCGCAGATACGCAGTATTTT; CDR3aa: CASSLGGGPADTQYF; abundance: few; j_gene: TRBJ2-3; v_gene: TRBV7-2; d_gene: TRBD1
CDR3nt: TGTGCCAGCATTCGGCAGGGGGCGCGAGGTGGCTACACCTTC; CDR3aa: CASIRQGARGGYTF; abundance: -; j_gene: TRBJ1-2; v_gene: TRBV6-5; d_gene: TRBD1
CDR3nt: TGCAGCGTCGGGGGGACAGGGAATAACTATGGCTACACCTTC; CDR3aa: CSVGGTGNNYGYTF; abundance: -; j_gene: TRBJ1-2; v_gene: TRBV29-1; d_gene: TRBD1
CDR3nt: TGCGCCAGCAGTGGTGACTCTTCAGATACGCAGTATTTT; CDR3aa: CASSGDSSDTQYF; abundance: -; j_gene: TRBJ2-3; v_gene: TRBV10-1; d_gene: -
CDR3nt: TGCAGCGTGCAAGGACTAGCGGGAGGGCCTAGTACCGAGCAGTACTTC; CDR3aa: CSVQGLAGGPSTEQYF; abundance: once; j_gene: TRBJ2-7; v_gene: TRBV29-1; d_gene: TRBD2
CDR3nt: TGTGCCAGCATCCCGGGACAGGGGGCCTCTGGAAACACCATATATTTT; CDR3aa: CASIPGQGASGNTIYF; abundance: few; j_gene: TRBJ1-3; v_gene: TRBV6-6; d_gene: TRBD1
CDR3nt: TGTGCCAGGTCCCGAGGAAGGGATCAGCCCCAGCATTTT; CDR3aa: CARSRGRDQPQHF; abundance: -; j_gene: TRBJ1-5; v_gene: TRBV28; d_gene: -
CDR3nt: TGCGCCAGCAGCCCTGGTAATCCACGGGGCGAGCAGTACTTC; CDR3aa: CASSPGNPRGEQYF; abundance: once; j_gene: TRBJ2-7; v_gene: TRBV5-1; d_gene: -
CDR3nt: TGTGCCAGCAGCCAGGCAGTTTATAATGGCTACACCTTC; CDR3aa: CASSQAVYNGYTF; abundance: few; j_gene: TRBJ1-2; v_gene: TRBV7-2; d_gene: -
CDR3nt: TGCAGTGTTGGCAGGGGCTACGAGCAGTACTTC; CDR3aa: CSVGRGYEQYF; abundance: -; j_gene: TRBJ2-7; v_gene: TRBV20-1; d_gene: -
CDR3nt: TGCGCCAGCAGCTTAAGGACAGGGGGCGCCACTAATGAAAAACTGTTTTTT; CDR3aa: CASSLRTGGATNEKLFF; abundance: -; j_gene: TRBJ1-4; v_gene: TRBV5-1; d_gene: TRBD1
CDR3nt: TGTGCCAGCTCCCGCGGGGACGGCTACACCTTC; CDR3aa: CASSRGDGYTF; abundance: few; j_gene: TRBJ1-2; v_gene: TRBV18; d_gene: -
CDR3nt: TGTGCCAGCAGCCAAGAGGGGAGGGATACGCAGTATTTT; CDR3aa: CASSQEGRDTQYF; abundance: few; j_gene: TRBJ2-3; v_gene: TRBV4-2; d_gene: -
CDR3nt: TGTGCCAGCAGGGGGGCCCTCTTGGGCGAGCAGTACTTC; CDR3aa: CASRGALLGEQYF; abundance: -; j_gene: TRBJ2-7; v_gene: TRBV11-2; d_gene: -